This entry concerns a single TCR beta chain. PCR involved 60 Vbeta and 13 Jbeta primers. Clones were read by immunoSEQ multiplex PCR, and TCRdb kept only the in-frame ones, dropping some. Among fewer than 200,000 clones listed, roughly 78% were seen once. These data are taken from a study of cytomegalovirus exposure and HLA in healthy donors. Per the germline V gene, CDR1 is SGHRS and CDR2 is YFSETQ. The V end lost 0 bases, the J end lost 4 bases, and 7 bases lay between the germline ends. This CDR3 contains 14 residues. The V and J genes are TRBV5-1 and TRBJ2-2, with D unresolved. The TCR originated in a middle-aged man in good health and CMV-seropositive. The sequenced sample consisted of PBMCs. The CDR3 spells CASSLETGTGELFF. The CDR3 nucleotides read TGCGCCAGCAGCTTGGAGACGGGCACCGGGGAGCTGTTTTTT.